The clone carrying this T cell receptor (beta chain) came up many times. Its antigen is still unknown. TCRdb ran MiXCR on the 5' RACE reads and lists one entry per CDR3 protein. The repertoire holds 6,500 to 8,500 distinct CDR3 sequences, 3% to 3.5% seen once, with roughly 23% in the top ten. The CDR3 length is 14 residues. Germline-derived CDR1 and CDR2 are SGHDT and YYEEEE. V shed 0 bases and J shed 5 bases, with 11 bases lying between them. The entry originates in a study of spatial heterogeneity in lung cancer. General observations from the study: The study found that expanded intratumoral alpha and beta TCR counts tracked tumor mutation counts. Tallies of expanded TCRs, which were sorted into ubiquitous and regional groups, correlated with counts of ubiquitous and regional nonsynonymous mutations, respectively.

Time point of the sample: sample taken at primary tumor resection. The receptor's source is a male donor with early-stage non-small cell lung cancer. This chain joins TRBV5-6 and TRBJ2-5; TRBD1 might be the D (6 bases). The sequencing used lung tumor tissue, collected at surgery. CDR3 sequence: CASSLDRERETQYF. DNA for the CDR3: TGTGCCAGCAGCTTGGACAGGGAGAGGGAGACCCAGTACTTC.